These T cell receptor beta chains were read from a single sample in a study of human T cells and chemical hapten exposure. TCRdb re-analysed the RACE reads in MiXCR, keeping a single row per CDR3 protein. The table records around 130,000 distinct CDR3 sequences, 11% of them present only once. This specimen consisted of whole blood, obtained in connection with sensitization to the hapten diphenylcyclopropenone (DPC). All receptors derive from a woman aged 45-65 years with alopecia areata. Some clones in this sample may be carry-over from other donors' samples. CDR3s include the opening cysteine and the closing phenylalanine or tryptophan. A D gene is named only where the DNA matches it firmly. The listing skips clone size in some rows; elsewhere it reads once, few, many or a size class.

j_call: TRBJ2-3
d_call: TRBD2
clone_size: .
v_call: TRBV3-1
cdr3_nt: TGTGCCAGCAGCCGTACCGGGACTAGCGGGACCCCGGCAGATACGCAGTATTTT
cdr3_aa: CASSRTGTSGTPADTQYF

j_call: TRBJ2-7
d_call: TRBD2
clone_size: few
v_call: TRBV28
cdr3_nt: TGTGCCAGCAGTCCTGGGACTAGCGGGAGTTTGTACGAGCAGTACTTC
cdr3_aa: CASSPGTSGSLYEQYF

j_call: TRBJ2-3
d_call: TRBD2
clone_size: few
v_call: TRBV7-2
cdr3_nt: TGTGCCAGCAGCCCCCTAGCGGGAGGGCTAGATACGCAGTATTTT
cdr3_aa: CASSPLAGGLDTQYF

j_call: TRBJ2-1
d_call: .
clone_size: .
v_call: TRBV20-1
cdr3_nt: TGCAGTGCTCAAAGACTAGTCCAGTTCTTC
cdr3_aa: CSAQRLVQFF

j_call: TRBJ1-1
d_call: .
clone_size: few
v_call: TRBV7-2
cdr3_nt: TGTGCCAGCAGCTCCAACGGGGGGACTGAAGCTTTCTTT
cdr3_aa: CASSSNGGTEAFF

j_call: TRBJ1-1
d_call: .
clone_size: .
v_call: TRBV7-8
cdr3_nt: TGTGCCAGCAGCTTAGCGGATGGGGAACCCTCAAACACTGAAGCTTTCTTT
cdr3_aa: CASSLADGEPSNTEAFF

j_call: TRBJ2-3
d_call: .
clone_size: many
v_call: TRBV5-1
cdr3_nt: TGCGCCAGCAGCGATTTGACAGCTGATACGCAGTATTTT
cdr3_aa: CASSDLTADTQYF

j_call: TRBJ2-1
d_call: TRBD2
clone_size: many
v_call: TRBV5-1
cdr3_nt: TGCGCCAGCAGCACCGGGACTAGCGGGGATGGGGATGAGCAGTTCTTC
cdr3_aa: CASSTGTSGDGDEQFF

j_call: TRBJ1-2
d_call: .
clone_size: .
v_call: TRBV7-9
cdr3_nt: TGTGCCAGCAGCCCGGGGGCCAGGGACAACTATGGCTACACCTTC
cdr3_aa: CASSPGARDNYGYTF

j_call: TRBJ1-1
d_call: .
clone_size: few
v_call: TRBV11-2
cdr3_nt: TGTGCCAGCAGCTTAGGGGCAGGAGCTTTCTTT
cdr3_aa: CASSLGAGAFF

j_call: TRBJ2-5
d_call: .
clone_size: few
v_call: TRBV6-1
cdr3_nt: TGTGCCAGCAGTGAAACATGGAAACAAGAGACCCAGTACTTC
cdr3_aa: CASSETWKQETQYF

j_call: TRBJ1-3
d_call: .
clone_size: few
v_call: TRBV6-1
cdr3_nt: TGTGCCAGCAGTTCGGGGGACTCTGGAAACACCATATATTTT
cdr3_aa: CASSSGDSGNTIYF

j_call: TRBJ2-4
d_call: .
clone_size: .
v_call: TRBV5-1
cdr3_nt: TGCGCCAGCAGCTTGGTTGCGGCAGACCAGGACATTCAGTACTTC
cdr3_aa: CASSLVAADQDIQYF

j_call: TRBJ2-3
d_call: .
clone_size: many
v_call: TRBV2
cdr3_nt: TGTGCCAGCAACAGAGACACAGATACGCAGTATTTT
cdr3_aa: CASNRDTDTQYF

j_call: TRBJ1-5
d_call: .
clone_size: .
v_call: TRBV15
cdr3_nt: TGTGCCACCAGCAGAGATCTGGCAGGGGGCAATCAGCCCCAGCATTTT
cdr3_aa: CATSRDLAGGNQPQHF

j_call: TRBJ2-7
d_call: TRBD2
clone_size: .
v_call: TRBV6-2/TRBV6-3
cdr3_nt: TGTGCCAGCACCGAAACCGGGACTAGCTACTACGAGCAGTACTTC
cdr3_aa: CASTETGTSYYEQYF

j_call: TRBJ2-2
d_call: .
clone_size: .
v_call: TRBV6-5
cdr3_nt: TGTGCCAGCAGAAGGAGCCCGGGAGAAGGTACCGGGGAGCTGTTTTTT
cdr3_aa: CASRRSPGEGTGELFF

j_call: TRBJ2-1
d_call: TRBD2
clone_size: .
v_call: TRBV20-1
cdr3_nt: TGCAGTGCTAGAGATTTTCGACTAGCGGCTGAGCAGTTCTTC
cdr3_aa: CSARDFRLAAEQFF

j_call: TRBJ2-6
d_call: TRBD1
clone_size: few
v_call: TRBV10-3
cdr3_nt: TGTGCCATCAGTGATAATTTAGACAGGGTCACATCTGGGGCCAACGTCCTGACTTTC
cdr3_aa: CAISDNLDRVTSGANVLTF

j_call: TRBJ2-3
d_call: .
clone_size: .
v_call: TRBV7-9
cdr3_nt: TGTGCCAGCAGCTTGATGGGGGATACGCAGTATTTT
cdr3_aa: CASSLMGDTQYF

j_call: TRBJ2-1
d_call: .
clone_size: many
v_call: TRBV4-1
cdr3_nt: TGCGCCAGCAGCCAACAGGGGCCGTACAATGAGCAGTTCTTC
cdr3_aa: CASSQQGPYNEQFF

j_call: TRBJ2-3
d_call: TRBD2
clone_size: few
v_call: TRBV6-2/TRBV6-3
cdr3_nt: TGTGCCAGCAGCTGGACTAGCGGGACAGATACGCAGTATTTT
cdr3_aa: CASSWTSGTDTQYF

j_call: TRBJ1-3
d_call: .
clone_size: .
v_call: TRBV5-1
cdr3_nt: TGCGCCAGCAGCTTGGGGTCGAGCAGAAGTAATGTGAACACCATATATTTT
cdr3_aa: CASSLGSSRSNVNTIYF

j_call: TRBJ2-3
d_call: .
clone_size: few
v_call: TRBV14
cdr3_nt: TGTGCCAGCAGCCAATTAAGGGGCGCGGTGAGCACAGATACGCAGTATTTT
cdr3_aa: CASSQLRGAVSTDTQYF

j_call: TRBJ2-7
d_call: .
clone_size: many
v_call: TRBV20-1
cdr3_nt: TGCAGTGCTAGGGACAATCGGCGGACCATCTACGAGCAGTACTTC
cdr3_aa: CSARDNRRTIYEQYF

j_call: TRBJ1-1
d_call: TRBD1
clone_size: few
v_call: TRBV13
cdr3_nt: TGTGCCAGCAGCCGACAGGGGACTGAAGCTTTCTTT
cdr3_aa: CASSRQGTEAFF

j_call: TRBJ2-5
d_call: TRBD1
clone_size: many
v_call: TRBV29-1
cdr3_nt: TGCAGCGTTTCCGGGACAGGGGGCTTGGAGACCCAGTACTTC
cdr3_aa: CSVSGTGGLETQYF

j_call: TRBJ2-1
d_call: TRBD2
clone_size: .
v_call: TRBV29-1
cdr3_nt: TGCAGCGTTGAAGGCGATTATAGCGGGGAGACATACAATGAGCAGTTCTTC
cdr3_aa: CSVEGDYSGETYNEQFF

j_call: TRBJ2-1
d_call: .
clone_size: many
v_call: TRBV2
cdr3_nt: TGTGCCAGCAGTGACGGTGTCAATGAGCAGTTCTTC
cdr3_aa: CASSDGVNEQFF

j_call: TRBJ2-7
d_call: .
clone_size: few
v_call: TRBV5-6
cdr3_nt: TGTGCCAGCAGCTTGAGGACGCCCTACGAGCAGTACTTC
cdr3_aa: CASSLRTPYEQYF

j_call: TRBJ1-4
d_call: .
clone_size: few
v_call: TRBV3-1
cdr3_nt: TGTGCCAGCAGCCAAGATCCCCCGGCGGGAGCTAATGAAAAACTGTTTTTT
cdr3_aa: CASSQDPPAGANEKLFF

j_call: TRBJ1-4
d_call: .
clone_size: few
v_call: TRBV2
cdr3_nt: TGTGCCAGCAGATACACCACCACAACTAATGAAAAACTGTTTTTT
cdr3_aa: CASRYTTTTNEKLFF

j_call: TRBJ2-2
d_call: TRBD1
clone_size: many
v_call: TRBV12-5
cdr3_nt: TGTGCTAGTGCCACGACAGGGCGGGACACCGGGGAGCTGTTTTTT
cdr3_aa: CASATTGRDTGELFF

j_call: TRBJ2-4
d_call: .
clone_size: .
v_call: TRBV11-2
cdr3_nt: TGTGCCAGCAGCCCCTCGGAGGTAGAAAACATTCAGTACTTC
cdr3_aa: CASSPSEVENIQYF

j_call: TRBJ1-5
d_call: .
clone_size: few
v_call: TRBV6-5
cdr3_nt: TGTGCCAGCAGTTACTCGAAAGGGTATCGCAATCAGCCCCAGCATTTT
cdr3_aa: CASSYSKGYRNQPQHF

j_call: TRBJ1-5
d_call: .
clone_size: few
v_call: TRBV29-1
cdr3_nt: TGCAGCGTTGCGTCGGGGTCGGGCAATCAGCCCCAGCATTTT
cdr3_aa: CSVASGSGNQPQHF

j_call: TRBJ2-7
d_call: .
clone_size: .
v_call: TRBV30
cdr3_nt: TGTGCCTGGAGTGTACGTGGCTTCATAGGGGAGCAGTACTTC
cdr3_aa: CAWSVRGFIGEQYF

j_call: TRBJ1-1
d_call: .
clone_size: many
v_call: TRBV6-2/TRBV6-3
cdr3_nt: TGTGCCAGCAGTTACCGGGACGCCACTGAAGCTTTCTTT
cdr3_aa: CASSYRDATEAFF

j_call: TRBJ2-3
d_call: TRBD2
clone_size: .
v_call: TRBV11-2
cdr3_nt: TGTGCCAGCAGCCTAGGGAGGGCGGGAGGAGATACGCAGTATTTT
cdr3_aa: CASSLGRAGGDTQYF

j_call: TRBJ2-3
d_call: .
clone_size: few
v_call: TRBV28
cdr3_nt: TGTGCCAGCAGTTCGATTCTGGCTCTCACAGATACGCAGTATTTT
cdr3_aa: CASSSILALTDTQYF

j_call: TRBJ2-3
d_call: .
clone_size: few
v_call: TRBV5-1
cdr3_nt: TGCGCCAGCAGCTTGTTTGTGGAGGATACGCAGTATTTT
cdr3_aa: CASSLFVEDTQYF

j_call: TRBJ2-2
d_call: .
clone_size: many
v_call: TRBV12-3/TRBV12-4
cdr3_nt: TGTGCCAGCAGCCCCCCACGTCCCGGGGAGCTGTTTTTT
cdr3_aa: CASSPPRPGELFF

j_call: TRBJ2-1
d_call: .
clone_size: few
v_call: TRBV15
cdr3_nt: TGTGCCACCAGCAGCCTCCGGGACTCGGGTGAGCAGTTCTTC
cdr3_aa: CATSSLRDSGEQFF

j_call: TRBJ1-5
d_call: .
clone_size: .
v_call: TRBV4-1
cdr3_nt: TGCGCCAGCAGCCAAGATGGAGGTAGCAATCAGCCCCAGCATTTT
cdr3_aa: CASSQDGGSNQPQHF

j_call: TRBJ2-1
d_call: TRBD2
clone_size: .
v_call: TRBV5-1
cdr3_nt: TGCGCCAGCAGCTTGGCCCTAGCGGGAGGTCTGAATGAGCAGTTCTTC
cdr3_aa: CASSLALAGGLNEQFF

j_call: TRBJ1-5
d_call: TRBD1
clone_size: few
v_call: TRBV2
cdr3_nt: TGTGCCAGCAGAGATCGGACAGGGGGCAAACAGCCCCAGCATTTT
cdr3_aa: CASRDRTGGKQPQHF

j_call: TRBJ2-7
d_call: .
clone_size: many
v_call: TRBV12-3/TRBV12-4
cdr3_nt: TGTGCCAGCAGTTTGGGGCAGAACTACGAGCAGTACTTC
cdr3_aa: CASSLGQNYEQYF

j_call: TRBJ2-3
d_call: TRBD2
clone_size: .
v_call: TRBV3-1
cdr3_nt: TGTGCCAGCAGCCCCCGGGGGACTAGCGAGTTGACAGATACGCAGTATTTT
cdr3_aa: CASSPRGTSELTDTQYF

j_call: TRBJ1-4
d_call: TRBD1
clone_size: .
v_call: TRBV7-2
cdr3_nt: TGTGCCAGCAGCCTCGACAGGGGAGCTAATGAAAAACTGTTTTTT
cdr3_aa: CASSLDRGANEKLFF

j_call: TRBJ1-1
d_call: TRBD1
clone_size: few
v_call: TRBV9
cdr3_nt: TGTGCCAGCAGCGTAGCTACAGGGGGCTTCACTGAAGCTTTCTTT
cdr3_aa: CASSVATGGFTEAFF

j_call: TRBJ1-3
d_call: .
clone_size: few
v_call: TRBV7-9
cdr3_nt: TGTGCCAGCAGCTTATGGTCCGGCGGGGATGGAAACACCATATATTTT
cdr3_aa: CASSLWSGGDGNTIYF